These 2 T cell receptor beta chains were all obtained from the same sample, sequenced in a study of Ad26.COV2.S vaccination and SARS-CoV-2 variants. Only in-frame clones appear in the TCRdb table, and some are missing; sequencing was by immunoSEQ multiplex PCR. The table has fewer than 800,000 clones, 70% to 90% seen once; the top ten hold over 1.3%. Treatment reported: roughly 20 received Ad26.COV2.S at low or high dose, single or two shots; about 5 received placebo; per-sample allocation not given. Each sample was drawn 63 days after the first injection (of vaccine or placebo). The source was peripheral blood, collected in a trial of Ad26.COV2.S vaccine versus placebo. The receptors come from a person aged 18-60 years who received the Ad26.COV2.S COVID-19 vaccine or a placebo.

The chain employs TRBV6-2 or TRBV6-3 and TRBJ1-2; a possible D gene is TRBD1 (5 bases). The CDR3 sequence is 13 residues long. V shed 3 bases and J shed 8 bases, with 13 bases lying between them. CDR1 and CDR2 (germline): MNHEY, SVGEGT. CDR3 nucleotides: TGTGCCAGCAGTTATAGGCAGGGTGACGGCTACACCTTC. It specifies CASSYRQGDGYTF.

The chain has TRBV5-8 and TRBJ2-7; no clear D gene. V dropped 4 bases and J dropped 2 bases, with 4 bases sitting between them. Germline lookup yields CDR1 SGHTS and CDR2 YDEGEE. This CDR3 region has 11 residues. The CDR3 loop reads CASSPAYEQYF. The CDR3 DNA sequence: TGTGCCAGCAGCCCGGCCTACGAGCAGTACTTC.